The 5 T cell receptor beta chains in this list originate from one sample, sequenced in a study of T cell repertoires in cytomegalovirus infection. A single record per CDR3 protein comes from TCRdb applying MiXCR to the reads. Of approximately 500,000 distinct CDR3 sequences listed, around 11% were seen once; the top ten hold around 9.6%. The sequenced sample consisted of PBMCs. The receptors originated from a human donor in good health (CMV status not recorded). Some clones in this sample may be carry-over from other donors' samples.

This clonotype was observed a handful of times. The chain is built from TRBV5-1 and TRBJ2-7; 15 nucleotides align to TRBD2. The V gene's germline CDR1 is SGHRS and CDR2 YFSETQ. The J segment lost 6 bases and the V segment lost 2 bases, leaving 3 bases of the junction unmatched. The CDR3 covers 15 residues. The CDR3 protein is CASSLGLAGGREQYF. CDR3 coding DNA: TGCGCCAGCAGCTTAGGACTAGCGGGGGGGCGCGAGCAGTACTTC.

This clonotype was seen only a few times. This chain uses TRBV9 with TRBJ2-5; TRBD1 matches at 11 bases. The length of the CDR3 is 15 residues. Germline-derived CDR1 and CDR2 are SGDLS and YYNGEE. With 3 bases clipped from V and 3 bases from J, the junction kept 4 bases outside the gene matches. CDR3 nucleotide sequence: TGTGCCAGCAGCGCCGGGACAGGGGGTAAAGAGACCCAGTACTTC. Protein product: CASSAGTGGKETQYF. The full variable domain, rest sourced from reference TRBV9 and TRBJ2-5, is DSGVTQTPKHLITATGQRVTLRCSPRSGDLSVYWYQQSLDQGLQFLIQYYNGEERAKGNILERFSAQQFPDLHSELNLSSLELGDSALYFCASSAGTGGKETQYFGPGTRLLVL.

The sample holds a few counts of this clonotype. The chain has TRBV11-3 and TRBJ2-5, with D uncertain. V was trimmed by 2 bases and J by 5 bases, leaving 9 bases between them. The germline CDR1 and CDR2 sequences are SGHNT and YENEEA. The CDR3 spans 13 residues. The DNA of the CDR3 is TGTGCCAGCAGCTTAACGAGGATGGAGACCCAGTACTTC. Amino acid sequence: CASSLTRMETQYF.

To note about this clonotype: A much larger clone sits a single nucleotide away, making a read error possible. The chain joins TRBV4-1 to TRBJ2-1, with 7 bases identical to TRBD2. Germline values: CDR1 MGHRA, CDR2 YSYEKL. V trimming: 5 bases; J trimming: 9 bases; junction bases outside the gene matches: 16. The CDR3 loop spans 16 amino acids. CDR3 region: CASSYRLGGPFPEQFF. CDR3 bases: TGCGCCAGCAGCTATAGGTTGGGAGGGCCTTTTCCTGAGCAGTTCTTC.

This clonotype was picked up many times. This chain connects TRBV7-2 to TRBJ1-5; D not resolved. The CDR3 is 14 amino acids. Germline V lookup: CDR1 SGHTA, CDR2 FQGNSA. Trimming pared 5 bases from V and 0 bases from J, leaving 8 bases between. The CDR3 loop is CASSPVSSNQPQHF. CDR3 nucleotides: TGTGCCAGCAGCCCAGTATCTAGCAATCAGCCCCAGCATTTT.